This T cell receptor beta chain derives from a study of cytomegalovirus exposure and HLA in healthy donors. Turning to the study itself: Ancestry clustering placed about 80% of over 300 genotyped donors in the Caucasian-associated cluster. Study results and limitations: Many donors carried some public TCRs, although rarity characterized most TCR sequences.

PCR involved 60 Vbeta and 13 Jbeta primers. TCRdb's table, derived via immunoSEQ multiplex PCR, lists solely in-frame clones and lacks some. The profile shows 55,000 to 70,000 clones, around 82% of them singletons. CDR1 and CDR2 from the germline V gene are MNHNS and SASEGT. The V end was cut by 2 bases, the J end by 8 bases, with 15 bases between. This CDR3 is built from 14 residues. Comments on this clone: Its antigen is undetermined.

The chain recombines TRBV6-1 with TRBJ1-2; D perhaps matches TRBD1 (5 bases). The specimen sequenced was PBMCs. The sequence derives from a man aged 18 to 35 in good health and CMV-seropositive. The CDR3 DNA is TGTGCCAGCAGTGAAACCCAAGGACACCGGGGCTACACCTTC. This encodes CASSETQGHRGYTF.